What follows describes a single TCR beta chain. The V segment lost 4 bases and the J segment 4 bases; nucleotides outside the gene matches: 7. Germline CDR1 reads SGHTA; CDR2 reads FQGNSA. CDR3 size: 16 residues. The entry originates in a study of blood T cell repertoires in COVID-19. Turning to the study itself: From the United States, Italy and Spain came samples of acute and convalescent COVID-19. Sample material is recorded as cDNA or gDNA derived from T cells, B-cell-depleted T cells, or PBMCs.

How the authors handled the data: Cell counts per sample came from amplifying reference gene primers. The table came from immunoSEQ multiplex PCR; TCRdb's copy has only in-frame clones and leaves some out. V and J calls and clone size are those listed in that table; D and trimming were worked out from the DNA. The table includes approximately 470,000 clones, around 85% detected once. The chain is built from TRBV7-2 and TRBJ2-3; 11 bases are a match to TRBD2. Sequencing was performed on peripheral blood. The receptor was isolated from a human donor in a cohort sampled during active COVID-19. DNA for the CDR3: TGTGCCAGCAGCTCACCACTAGCGGGAGCCCCAGATACGCAGTATTTT. Protein sequence: CASSSPLAGAPDTQYF.